This section outlines one TCR beta chain sequence together with its context. Its antigen is still unknown. This sample was included in a study of early T cells in non-severe SARS-CoV-2 infection. Study context: Sequencing used unsorted whole-blood bulk RNA, so chains lack pairing.

Findings and limits, study-wide: Private and CD4 specificities were missed by VDJdb matching, skewed to anti-spike CD8.

Unique molecular identifiers were added to individual cDNA molecules. From the 5' RACE reads, TCRdb called clonotypes with MiXCR, one entry per CDR3 protein. This table holds some 66,000 distinct CDR3 sequences, roughly an eighth found once. Germline V gene lookup returns CDR1 DFQATT and CDR2 SNEGSKA (reference sequence). The CDR3 is 15 residues long. The V end lost 6 bases, the J end lost 1 base, and 17 bases lay between the germline ends. This clonotype was sampled from an adult who was a healthcare worker with PCR-confirmed SARS-CoV-2 infection or an uninfected control (not recorded which). Sequenced: whole blood. The chain carries TRBV20-1 and TRBJ2-3; TRBD2 might be the D (5 bases). The chain's CDR3 is CSAQLPSGRTDTQYF. The CDR3 coding sequence is TGCAGTGCCCAACTCCCCAGCGGCCGCACAGATACGCAGTATTTT.